The clone carrying this T cell receptor beta chain appeared once. It was with random hexamers that 0.5 to 1 ug RNA was reverse transcribed. One entry per CDR3 protein results from TCRdb running MiXCR on the immunoSEQ multiplex PCR reads. This table has about 76,000 distinct CDR3 sequences, about 93% appearing once. This specimen comes from a study of CD8 T cells in Susac syndrome. The CDR3 sequence is 18 residues long. Deletions cut 4 bases from V and 0 bases from J, with 21 bases between. CDR1 SGHKS and CDR2 YYEKEE come from the germline V gene (reference sequence). Source material: CD8+ T cells from PBMCs. The chain has TRBV5-5 and TRBJ2-3, with D unresolved. The sequence was collected from a human donor with Susac syndrome. In DNA, the CDR3 is TGTGCCAGCAGCATCACACCGTACCCAAGTGCTAGCACAGATACGCAGTATTTT. It specifies CASSITPYPSASTDTQYF.